The sequence of this T cell receptor (beta chain) was determined in a study of blood T cell repertoires in COVID-19. For the study at large: COVID-19 samples, acute and convalescent, were from the United States, Italy and Spain. In each case, the material was cDNA or gDNA derived from T cells, B-cell-depleted T cells, or PBMCs.

Original processing notes: Researchers report that nucleated cell counts were estimated from reference gene primer amplification. Profiled with immunoSEQ multiplex PCR; TCRdb holds only in-frame clones, not every one. V and J calls and clone size are given by that table; D and trimming were obtained from the DNA. The table lists about 190,000 clones, 79% of them singletons. The germline V gene encodes CDR1 SGHTA and CDR2 FQGNSA. The CDR3 loop spans 14 amino acids. V dropped 2 bases and J dropped 11 bases, with 19 bases sitting between them. V and J are TRBV7-2 and TRBJ2-7; tentatively, D is TRBD2 (5 bases). The TCR was taken from a man between 60 and 70 years old with active or convalescent COVID-19. Input material: peripheral blood. The CDR3 coding sequence is TGTGCCAGCAGCTTAATCGGCTCGGCGACCGGGGAGTACTTC. Translation: CASSLIGSATGEYF. Together with reference TRBV7-2 and TRBJ2-7, the CDR3 gives the full variable domain: GAGVSQSPSNKVTEKGKDVELRCDPISGHTALYWYRQSLGQGLEFLIYFQGNSAPDKSGLPSDRFSAERTGGSVSTLTIQRTQQEDSAVYLCASSLIGSATGEYFGPGTRLTVT.